Listed below are T cell receptor beta chains from one sample, sequenced in a study of Ad26.COV2.S vaccination and SARS-CoV-2 variants. Measured with immunoSEQ multiplex PCR; TCRdb has only the in-frame clones, and not every one. The table includes 400,000 to 450,000 clones, 80% to 95% detected once. Sample: peripheral blood, taken in a trial of Ad26.COV2.S vaccine versus placebo. The receptor set was obtained from a person between 18 and 59 years old who received the Ad26.COV2.S COVID-19 vaccine or a placebo. CDR3s include the opening cysteine and the closing phenylalanine or tryptophan. The order of the fields is V gene, CDR3 protein.

TRBV5-4	CASSQTSGREETQYF
TRBV2	CASSETRGALHF
TRBV5-1	CASSLQVSNTEAFF
TRBV3-1/TRBV3-2	CASRLAGTGGFEQYF
TRBV13	CASSTLDGAPDGYTF
TRBV11-2	CASSLDQRVRQETQYF
TRBV6-2/TRBV6-3	CASSTGQDQETQYF
TRBV11-2	CASSLDPSSGRAYEQYF
TRBV29-1	CSVEVKGRNNYEQYF
TRBV28	CASSLGARQPQHF
TRBV3-1/TRBV3-2	CASSQGVDTQYF
TRBV30	CAWIFSLGLAGADYEQYF
TRBV29-1	CSVEKAATDTQYF
TRBV30	CAWRLSGANVLTF
TRBV2	CASSVGELSNQPQHF
TRBV28	CASSFFDRHTEAFF
TRBV24-1	CATSDLYSGPNTGELFF